These 11 T cell receptor beta chains were all obtained from the same sample, sequenced in a study of blood T cell repertoires in COVID-19. Some clones are missing from TCRdb's copy, which holds only in-frame ones; the method was immunoSEQ multiplex PCR. The sample comprises 150,000 to 200,000 clones, around three quarters of which are singletons, and around 16% rests with the top ten. The sequenced sample consisted of PBMCs or T cells enriched from blood (not recorded which). These TCRs come from a woman aged 45 to 65 with acute COVID-19.

For the CDR3, the DNA is TGTGCCAGCAGCTTAGGTAGCGGGGGGATCGTCGAGACCCAGTACTTC. This codes for CASSLGSGGIVETQYF. V and J are TRBV11-3 and TRBJ2-5, with TRBD2 matching 10 bases. The CDR3 has 16 amino acids. V shed 1 base, J shed 5 bases, and the junction held 7 bases outside the gene matches. The germline CDR1 and CDR2 sequences are SGHNT and YENEEA. Variable domain in full (rest from reference TRBV11-3 and TRBJ2-5): EAGVVQSPRYKIIEKKQPVAFWCNPISGHNTLYWYLQNLGQGPELLIRYENEEAVDDSQLPKDRFSAERLKGVDSTLKIQPAELGDSAVYLCASSLGSGGIVETQYFGPGTRLLVL.

The chain recombines TRBV6-5 with TRBJ2-2, with a weak D call TRBD1 (6 bases). The CDR3 consists of 15 residues. Germline CDR1 and CDR2: MNHEY and SVGAGI. V lost 6 bases to trimming and J lost 0 bases, with 11 bases between them. CDR3 sequence reads: CASSPWTANTGELFF. CDR3 in DNA: TGTGCCAGCAGCCCATGGACAGCGAACACCGGGGAGCTGTTTTTT.

The rearrangement links TRBV28 to TRBJ2-3; 8 bases match TRBD1. V dropped 2 bases and J dropped 3; count of bases not matched to a gene: 4. The CDR3 has 15 amino acids. CDR1 and CDR2 (germline): MDHEN, SYDVKM. CDR3 sequence reads: CASSLQGAITDTQYF. CDR3 DNA sequence: TGTGCCAGCAGTTTACAGGGGGCGATTACAGATACGCAGTATTTT.

V gene TRBV14 combines with J gene TRBJ2-5, with TRBD2 as a possible D gene (5 bases). Trimming removed 4 bases at V and 7 bases at J, with 13 bases between. The CDR3 contains 13 residues. The germline V gene has CDR1 SGHDN and CDR2 FVKESK. CDR3 bases: TGTGCCAGCAGCCCCGGCGGGCTGGCGACCCAGTACTTC. Amino acids: CASSPGGLATQYF.

This sequence joins TRBV19 and TRBJ1-5; D is undetermined. Trimming cost V 3 bases and J 4 bases, with 16 bases left between them. Germline CDR1 and CDR2: LNHDA and SQIVND (reference sequence). The CDR3 contains 16 residues. CDR3 sequence reads: CASSILATGGNQPQHF. In DNA form, the CDR3 reads TGTGCCAGTAGTATTTTAGCGACGGGTGGTAATCAGCCCCAGCATTTT.

This chain joins TRBV5-8 and TRBJ1-1; 8 nucleotides line up with TRBD1. Trimming at V came to 3 bases and at J to 1 base, leaving 11 bases not matched to a gene. This CDR3 is 17 amino acids long. Germline V gives CDR1 SGHTS, CDR2 YDEGEE. In DNA form, the CDR3 reads TGTGCCAGCAGCTCCTGGGGCCAGGGGGCTAGGAACACTGAAGCTTTCTTT. Translating it yields CASSSWGQGARNTEAFF.

The chain recombines TRBV3-1 (or the pseudogene TRBV3-2) with TRBJ2-7, with TRBD2 identical over 8 bases. CDR1 and CDR2 from the germline V gene are LGHDT and YNNKEL (reference sequence). This CDR3 has 13 residues. V was pared by 4 bases and J by 7 bases, with 6 bases of the junction left unmatched. The CDR3 nucleotides are TGTGCCAGCAGCCTGAAGCGGGGGAGAGAGCAGTACGTC. Amino acids: CASSLKRGREQYV.

J is TRBJ2-1 and V is TRBV4-1; TRBD2 matches at 11 bases. CDR1 and CDR2 from the germline V gene are MGHRA and YSYEKL. The CDR3 length is 16 residues. With 0 bases clipped from V and 8 bases from J, the junction kept 6 bases outside the gene matches. CDR3 sequence: CASSQDRTSGGYEQFF. As DNA, the CDR3 is TGCGCCAGCAGCCAAGATCGAACTAGCGGGGGCTATGAGCAGTTCTTC.

The chain joins TRBV7-2 to TRBJ2-1; D gene ambiguous. The CDR3 has 13 amino acids. V was cut by 5 bases and J by 3 bases, with 8 bases left in between. Germline CDR1 is SGHTA and CDR2 is FQGNSA. The chain's CDR3 is CASSAQRYNEQFF. Here the CDR3 DNA reads TGTGCCAGCAGCGCGCAGCGCTACAATGAGCAGTTCTTC.

This clone was seen only a few times. The chain uses TRBV3-1 (or the pseudogene TRBV3-2) and TRBJ2-2; D gene unclear. Germline loops: CDR1 LGHDT, CDR2 YNNKEL (reference sequence). Trimming removed 4 bases at V and 0 bases at J, with 15 bases between. The CDR3 contains 17 residues. CDR3: CASSRGRFNSNTGELFF. CDR3 bases: TGTGCCAGCAGCCGCGGCAGATTTAATTCGAACACCGGGGAGCTGTTTTTT.

The J gene is TRBJ2-3, the V gene TRBV6-9; D possibly corresponds to TRBD2 (7 bases). The CDR3 consists of 17 residues. From germline, CDR1 is MNHGY and CDR2 SVAAGI. The V end was cut by 1 base, the J end by 6 bases, with 20 bases between. CDR3 DNA: TGTGCCAGCAGTTATTGGGAAGGGAGGGGGGTCAAGGATACGCAGTATTTT. Translated, it gives CASSYWEGRGVKDTQYF.